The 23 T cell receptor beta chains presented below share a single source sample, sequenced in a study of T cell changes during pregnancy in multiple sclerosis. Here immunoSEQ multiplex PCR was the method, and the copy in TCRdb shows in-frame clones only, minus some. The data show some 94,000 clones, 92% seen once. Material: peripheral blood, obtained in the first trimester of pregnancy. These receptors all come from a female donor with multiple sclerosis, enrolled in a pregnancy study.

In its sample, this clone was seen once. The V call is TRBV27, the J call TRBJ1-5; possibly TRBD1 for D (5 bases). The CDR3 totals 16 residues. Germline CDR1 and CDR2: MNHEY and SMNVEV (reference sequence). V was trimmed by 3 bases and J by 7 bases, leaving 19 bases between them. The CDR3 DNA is TGTGCCAGCAGTTTTTTTGTTGCAGGGAATTTGCAGCCCCAGCATTTT. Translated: CASSFFVAGNLQPQHF.

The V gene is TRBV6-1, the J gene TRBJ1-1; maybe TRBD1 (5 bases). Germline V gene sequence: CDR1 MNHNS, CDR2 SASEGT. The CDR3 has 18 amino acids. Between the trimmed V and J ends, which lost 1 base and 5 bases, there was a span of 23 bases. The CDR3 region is CASSEVARGLTGRTEAFF. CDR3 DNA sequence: TGTGCCAGCAGTGAAGTGGCGAGGGGACTAACGGGGAGAACTGAAGCTTTCTTT.

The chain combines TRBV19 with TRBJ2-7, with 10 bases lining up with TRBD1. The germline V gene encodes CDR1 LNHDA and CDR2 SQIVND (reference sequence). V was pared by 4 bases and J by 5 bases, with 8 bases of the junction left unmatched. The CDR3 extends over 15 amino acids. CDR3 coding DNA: TGTGCCAGTAGTACCTCGGGACAGGGGTCGGACGAGCAGTACTTC. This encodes CASSTSGQGSDEQYF. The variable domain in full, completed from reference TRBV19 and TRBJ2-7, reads DGGITQSPKYLFRKEGQNVTLSCEQNLNHDAMYWYRQDPGQGLRLIYYSQIVNDFQKGDIAEGYSVSREKKESFPLTVTSAQKNPTAFYLCASSTSGQGSDEQYFGPGTRLTVT.

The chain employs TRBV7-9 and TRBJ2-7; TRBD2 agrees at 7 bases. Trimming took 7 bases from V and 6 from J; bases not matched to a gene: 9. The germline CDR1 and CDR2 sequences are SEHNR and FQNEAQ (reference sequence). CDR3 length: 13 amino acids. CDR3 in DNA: TGTGCCAGCACCCCTTTGGCGGGGGTCGAGCAGTACTTC. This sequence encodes CASTPLAGVEQYF.

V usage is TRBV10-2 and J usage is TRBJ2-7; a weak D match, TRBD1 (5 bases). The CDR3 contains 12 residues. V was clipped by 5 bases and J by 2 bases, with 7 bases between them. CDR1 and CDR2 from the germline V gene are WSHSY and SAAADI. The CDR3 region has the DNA TGCGCCAGCAGTACAGGACCCTACGAGCAGTACTTC. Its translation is CASSTGPYEQYF.

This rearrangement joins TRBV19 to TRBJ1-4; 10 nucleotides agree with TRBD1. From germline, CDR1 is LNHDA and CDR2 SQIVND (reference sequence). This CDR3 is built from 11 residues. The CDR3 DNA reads TGTCTGACAGGGGGCAGGGAAAAACTGTTTTTT. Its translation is CLTGGREKLFF.

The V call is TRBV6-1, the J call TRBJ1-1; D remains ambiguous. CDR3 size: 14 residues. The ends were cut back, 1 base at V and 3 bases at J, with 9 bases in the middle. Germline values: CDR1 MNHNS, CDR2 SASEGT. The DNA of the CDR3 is TGTGCCAGCAGTGAAGTGGGCGAAGACACTGAAGCTTTCTTT. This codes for CASSEVGEDTEAFF.

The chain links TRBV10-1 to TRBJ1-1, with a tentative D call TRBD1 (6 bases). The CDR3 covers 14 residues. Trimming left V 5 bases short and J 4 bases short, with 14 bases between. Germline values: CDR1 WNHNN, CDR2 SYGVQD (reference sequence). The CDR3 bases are TGCGCCAGCAGTCGGGGACAAAGGGGCACTGAAGCTTTCTTT. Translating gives CASSRGQRGTEAFF.

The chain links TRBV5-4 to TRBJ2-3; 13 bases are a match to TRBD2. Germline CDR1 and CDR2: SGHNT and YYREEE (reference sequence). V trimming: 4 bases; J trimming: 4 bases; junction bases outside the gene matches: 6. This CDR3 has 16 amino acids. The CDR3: CASSPQTSGRSDTQYF. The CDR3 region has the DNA TGTGCCAGCAGCCCTCAGACTAGCGGGAGGTCAGATACGCAGTATTTT.

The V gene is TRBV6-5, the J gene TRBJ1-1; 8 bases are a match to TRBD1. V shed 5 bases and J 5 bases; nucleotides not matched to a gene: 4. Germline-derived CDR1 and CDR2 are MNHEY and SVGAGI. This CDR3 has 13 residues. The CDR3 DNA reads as TGTGCCAGCAGTAGGACAGGGAGGACTGAAGCTTTCTTT. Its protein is CASSRTGRTEAFF.

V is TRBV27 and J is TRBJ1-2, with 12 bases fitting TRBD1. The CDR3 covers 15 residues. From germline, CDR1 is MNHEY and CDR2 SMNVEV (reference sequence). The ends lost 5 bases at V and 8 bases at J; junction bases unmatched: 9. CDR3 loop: CASSRSGQGAQGYTF. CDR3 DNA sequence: TGTGCCAGCAGTAGATCGGGACAGGGGGCGCAGGGCTACACCTTC.

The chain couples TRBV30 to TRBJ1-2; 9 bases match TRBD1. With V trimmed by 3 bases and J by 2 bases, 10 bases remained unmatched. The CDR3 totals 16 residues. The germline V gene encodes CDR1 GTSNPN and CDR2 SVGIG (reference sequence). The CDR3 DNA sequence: TGTGCCTGGAGCATTACCTTGACAGGGGGGAACTATGGCTACACCTTC. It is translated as CAWSITLTGGNYGYTF.

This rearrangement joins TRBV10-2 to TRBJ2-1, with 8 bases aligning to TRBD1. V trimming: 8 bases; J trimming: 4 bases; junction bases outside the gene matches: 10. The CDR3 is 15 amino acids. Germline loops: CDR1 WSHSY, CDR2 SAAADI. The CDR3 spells CASVLGDRGYNEQFF. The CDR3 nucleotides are TGCGCCAGCGTCTTAGGAGACAGGGGTTACAATGAGCAGTTCTTC.

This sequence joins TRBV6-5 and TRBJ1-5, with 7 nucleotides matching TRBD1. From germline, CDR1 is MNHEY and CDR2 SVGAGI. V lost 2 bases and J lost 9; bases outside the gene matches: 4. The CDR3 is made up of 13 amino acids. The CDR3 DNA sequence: TGTGCCAGCAGTTACCAACAGGGGCGGCCCCAGCATTTT. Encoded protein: CASSYQQGRPQHF.

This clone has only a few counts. CDR3 nucleotide sequence: TGTGCCAGCGAGGACAGGGGGAACTATGGCTACACCTTC. Translated, it gives CASEDRGNYGYTF. This chain links TRBV19 with TRBJ1-2; TRBD1 agrees at 10 bases. The V gene's germline CDR1 is LNHDA and CDR2 SQIVND (reference sequence). CDR3 length: 13 residues. Trimming removed 9 bases from V and 2 bases from J; junction bases left unmatched: 3.

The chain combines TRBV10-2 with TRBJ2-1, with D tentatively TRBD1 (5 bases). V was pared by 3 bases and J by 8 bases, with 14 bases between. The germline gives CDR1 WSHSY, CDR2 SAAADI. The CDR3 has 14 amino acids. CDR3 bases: TGCGCCAGCAGTGACCCAGGGCGCTTGGATGAGCAGTTCTTC. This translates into CASSDPGRLDEQFF.

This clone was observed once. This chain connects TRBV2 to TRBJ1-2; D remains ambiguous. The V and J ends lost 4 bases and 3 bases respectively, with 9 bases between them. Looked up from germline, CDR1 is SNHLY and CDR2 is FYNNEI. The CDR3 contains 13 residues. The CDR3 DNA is TGTGCCAGCAGTGTTCGGAGAGACTATGGCTACACCTTC. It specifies CASSVRRDYGYTF.

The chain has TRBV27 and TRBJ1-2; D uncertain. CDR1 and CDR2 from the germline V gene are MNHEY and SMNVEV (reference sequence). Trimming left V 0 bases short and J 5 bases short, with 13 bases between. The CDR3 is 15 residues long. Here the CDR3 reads CASSLSPPGSYGYTF. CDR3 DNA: TGTGCCAGCAGTTTATCCCCCCCGGGGAGTTATGGCTACACCTTC.

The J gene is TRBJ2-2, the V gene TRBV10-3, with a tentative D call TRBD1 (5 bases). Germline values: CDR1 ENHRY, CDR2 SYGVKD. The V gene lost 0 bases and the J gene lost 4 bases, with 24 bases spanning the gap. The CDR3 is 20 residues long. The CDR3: CAISESAFGANDRSTGELFF. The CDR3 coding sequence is TGTGCCATCAGTGAGTCGGCATTCGGAGCTAATGACAGATCCACCGGGGAGCTGTTTTTT.

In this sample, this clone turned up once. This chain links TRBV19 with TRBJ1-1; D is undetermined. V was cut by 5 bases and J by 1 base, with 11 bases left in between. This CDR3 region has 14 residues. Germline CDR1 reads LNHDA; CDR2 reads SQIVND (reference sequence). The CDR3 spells CASSPSWQNTEAFF. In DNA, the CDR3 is TGTGCCAGTAGTCCTAGTTGGCAGAACACTGAAGCTTTCTTT.

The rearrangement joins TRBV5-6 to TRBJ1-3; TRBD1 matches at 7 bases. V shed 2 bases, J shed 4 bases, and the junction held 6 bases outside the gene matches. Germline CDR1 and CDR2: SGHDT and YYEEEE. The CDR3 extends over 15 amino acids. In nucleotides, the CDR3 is TGTGCCAGCAGCTTACTACAGGGGACAGGAAACACCATATATTTT. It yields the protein CASSLLQGTGNTIYF. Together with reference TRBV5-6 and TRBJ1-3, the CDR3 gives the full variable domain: DAGVTQSPTHLIKTRGQQVTLRCSPKSGHDTVSWYQQALGQGPQFIFQYYEEEERQRGNFPDRFSGHQFPNYSSELNVNALLLGDSALYLCASSLLQGTGNTIYFGEGSWLTVV.

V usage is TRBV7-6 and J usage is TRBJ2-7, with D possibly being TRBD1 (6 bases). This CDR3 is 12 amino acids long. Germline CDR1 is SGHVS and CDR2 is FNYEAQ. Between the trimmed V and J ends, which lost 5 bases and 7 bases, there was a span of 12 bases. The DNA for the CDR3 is TGTGCCAGCAGCCTCGGACAGACTGAGCAGTACTTC. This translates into CASSLGQTEQYF.

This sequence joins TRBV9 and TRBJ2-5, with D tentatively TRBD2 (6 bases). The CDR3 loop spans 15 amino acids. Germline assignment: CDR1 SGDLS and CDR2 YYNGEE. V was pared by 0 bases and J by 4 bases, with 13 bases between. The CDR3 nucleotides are TGTGCCAGCAGCGTAGATCCGAGGAGGGGAGAGACCCAGTACTTC. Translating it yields CASSVDPRRGETQYF.